This passage covers 13 T cell receptor beta chains from one sample sequenced in a study of T cells expressing NK-cell markers. Using the 5' RACE reads, TCRdb records one entry per CDR3 protein without DNA. This table holds about 170,000 distinct CDR3 sequences. The sample was blood T cells: a sorted CD56 or NKG2C T cell subset, CD4+ or CD8+ T cells, or bulk PBMC T cells (not recorded which). These receptors were obtained from a man aged 18-75 years in good health.

The CDR3 loop is CASSLDSGRRINSPLHF. The rearrangement links TRBV11-2 to TRBJ1-6. The germline gives CDR1 SGHAT, CDR2 FQNNGV. The CDR3 spans 17 residues.

CDR3: CASSVHGGGATDTQYF. The chain uses TRBV9 and TRBJ2-3; no DNA is available, so the TRBD2 call from TCRdb remains unchecked. Per germline, CDR1 SGDLS and CDR2 YYNGEE. This CDR3 is built from 16 residues. Complete variable domain (other parts from reference TRBV9 and TRBJ2-3): DSGVTQTPKHLITATGQRVTLRCSPRSGDLSVYWYQQSLDQGLQFLIQYYNGEERAKGNILERFSAQQFPDLHSELNLSSLELGDSALYFCASSVHGGGATDTQYFGPGTRLTVL.

This chain joins TRBV28 and TRBJ2-2; TCRdb selects TRBD2, and the lack of DNA leaves this call unchecked. This CDR3 comprises 18 residues. The V gene's germline CDR1 is MDHEN and CDR2 SYDVKM. Here the CDR3 reads CASSLRYGREGNTGELFF.

The V call is TRBV3-1, the J call TRBJ1-2; TCRdb's D gene call, TRBD1, goes unchecked for lack of DNA. Germline assignment: CDR1 LGHDT and CDR2 YNNKEL (reference sequence). CDR3 length equals 15 residues. CDR3 amino acids: CASSPWGQENYGYTF.

This CDR3 is CASSYASGVEQFF. This sequence joins TRBV6-5 and TRBJ2-1; with no DNA, the TCRdb D assignment of TRBD1 cannot be verified. The CDR3 runs to 13 residues. CDR1 is MNHEY and CDR2 is SVGAGI in the germline V gene.

The rearrangement uses TRBV2 and TRBJ1-2; without DNA, the TCRdb call of TRBD1 cannot be checked. Germline CDR1 SNHLY, CDR2 FYNNEI. This CDR3 has 13 amino acids. The chain's CDR3 is CASPGDVDYGYTF.

The chain employs TRBV7-6 and TRBJ2-1. The CDR3 runs 11 residues. Germline V gene lookup returns CDR1 SGHVS and CDR2 FNYEAQ. CDR3 sequence reads: CASSLNYEQFF.

V and J are TRBV11-3 and TRBJ2-1; TCRdb lists TRBD2, though no DNA is available to test this call. In germline, CDR1 is SGHNT, CDR2 YENEEA. This CDR3 has 15 amino acids. The CDR3 here is CASSQLAGEGNEQFF.

V usage is TRBV4-2 and J usage is TRBJ2-1; absent DNA, TCRdb's TRBD1 call cannot be checked. Germline CDR1 and CDR2: LGHNA and YNFKEQ. This CDR3 has 15 residues. The CDR3 is CASRVGGTAGNEQFF.

This rearrangement joins TRBV12-3 or TRBV12-4 to TRBJ2-5. The length of the CDR3 is 14 residues. This chain's CDR3 is CASSSERYQETQYF.

V is TRBV27 and J is TRBJ2-2; TCRdb's D call of TRBD1 is untestable without DNA. CDR1 and CDR2 from the germline V gene are MNHEY and SMNVEV (reference sequence). The CDR3 totals 13 residues. CDR3 sequence: CASRTGLAGELFF.

V usage is TRBV29-1 and J usage is TRBJ2-3. Looked up from germline, CDR1 is SQVTM and CDR2 is ANQGSEA. This CDR3 contains 14 residues. The CDR3 reads CSVEPGDSTDTQYF.

This sequence joins TRBV7-2 and TRBJ2-7. This CDR3 region has 12 residues. Germline-derived CDR1 and CDR2 are SGHTA and FQGNSA. CDR3 loop: CASSSHRYEQYF.